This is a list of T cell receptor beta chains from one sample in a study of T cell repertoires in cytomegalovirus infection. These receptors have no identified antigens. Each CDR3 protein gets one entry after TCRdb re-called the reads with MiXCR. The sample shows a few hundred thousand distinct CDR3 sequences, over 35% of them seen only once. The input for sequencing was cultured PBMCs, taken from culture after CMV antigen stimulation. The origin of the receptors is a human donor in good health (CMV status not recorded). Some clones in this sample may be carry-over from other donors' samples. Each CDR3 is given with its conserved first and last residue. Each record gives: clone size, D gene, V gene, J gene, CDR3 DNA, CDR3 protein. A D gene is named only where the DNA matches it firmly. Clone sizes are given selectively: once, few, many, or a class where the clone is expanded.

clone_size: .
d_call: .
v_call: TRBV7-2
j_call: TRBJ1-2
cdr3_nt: TGTGCCAGCACCCTTAGCCCCCCCCCTACGGGTGGCTACACCTTC
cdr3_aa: CASTLSPPPTGGYTF

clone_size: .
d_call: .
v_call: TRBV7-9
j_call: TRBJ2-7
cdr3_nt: TGTGCCAGCAGCTTATCAGTTGAGGACGAGCAGTACTTC
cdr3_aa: CASSLSVEDEQYF

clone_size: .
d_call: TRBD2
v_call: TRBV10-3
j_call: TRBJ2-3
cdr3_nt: TGTGCCATCAGTGAGTCCGGGACTAGCGGGAGGTTGGGCGCAGATACGCAGTATTTT
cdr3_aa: CAISESGTSGRLGADTQYF

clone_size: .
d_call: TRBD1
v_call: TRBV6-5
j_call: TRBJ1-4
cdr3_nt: TGTGCCAGCAGTTACAACAGGGGTAGGGAAAAACTGTTTTTT
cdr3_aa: CASSYNRGREKLFF

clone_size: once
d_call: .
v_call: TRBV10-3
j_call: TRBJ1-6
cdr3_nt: TGTGCCATCAGTGAAGGGATTCGTGGTTCACCCCTCCACTTT
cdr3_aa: CAISEGIRGSPLHF

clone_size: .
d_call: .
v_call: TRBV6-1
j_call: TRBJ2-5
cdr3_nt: TGTGCCACGCACTCGACCCGACAGAAAGAGACCCAGTACTTC
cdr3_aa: CATHSTRQKETQYF

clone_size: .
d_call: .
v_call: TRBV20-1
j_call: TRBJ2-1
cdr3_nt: TGCAGTGCTAGAGATCTAACTAGTGGAGAGGGTGAGCAGTTCTTC
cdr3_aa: CSARDLTSGEGEQFF

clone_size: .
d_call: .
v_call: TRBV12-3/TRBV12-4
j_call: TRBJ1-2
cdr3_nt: TGTGCCAGCAGTTTACGGGGCTACACCTTC
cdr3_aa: CASSLRGYTF

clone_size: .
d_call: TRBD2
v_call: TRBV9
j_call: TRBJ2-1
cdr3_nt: TGTGCCAGCAGCTCCCGCCTAGCGGGAGAACCGGGGAATGAGCAGTTCTTC
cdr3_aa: CASSSRLAGEPGNEQFF

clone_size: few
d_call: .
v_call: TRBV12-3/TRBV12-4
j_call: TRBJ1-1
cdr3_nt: TGTGCCAGCAACCTGTCCTTGAGGAACACTGAAGCTTTCTTT
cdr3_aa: CASNLSLRNTEAFF

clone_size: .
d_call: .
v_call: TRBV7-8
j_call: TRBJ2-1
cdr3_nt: TGTGCCAGCAGTCGCTTGGGGCGTGAGCAGTTCTTC
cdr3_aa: CASSRLGREQFF

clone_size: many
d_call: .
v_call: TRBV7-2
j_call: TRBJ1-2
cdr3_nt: TGTGCCAGCAGCTTAGAAGCAGCTTATGGCTACACCTTC
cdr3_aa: CASSLEAAYGYTF

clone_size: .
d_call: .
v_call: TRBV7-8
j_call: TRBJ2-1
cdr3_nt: TGTGCCAGCAGCTCATGGAGGTTGGGGGCATACAATGAGCAGTTCTTC
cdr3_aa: CASSSWRLGAYNEQFF

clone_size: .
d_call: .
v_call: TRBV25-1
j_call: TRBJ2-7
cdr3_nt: TGTGCCAGCAAGGCCGGAGCCTACGAGCAGTACTTC
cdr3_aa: CASKAGAYEQYF

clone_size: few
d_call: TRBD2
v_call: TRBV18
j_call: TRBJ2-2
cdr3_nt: TGTGCCAGCTCTCGATCCAGCGGGAGTCGTAACACCGGGGAGCTGTTTTTT
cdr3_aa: CASSRSSGSRNTGELFF

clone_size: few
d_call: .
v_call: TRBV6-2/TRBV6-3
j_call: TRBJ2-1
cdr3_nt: TGTGCCAGCAGTTTTTCATGGGACCATGGCTCCTACAATGAGCAGTTCTTC
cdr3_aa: CASSFSWDHGSYNEQFF

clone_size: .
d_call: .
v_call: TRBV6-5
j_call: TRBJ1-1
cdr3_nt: TGTGCCAGCAGTTACTACTCGACAGTGAACACTGAAGCTTTCTTT
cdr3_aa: CASSYYSTVNTEAFF

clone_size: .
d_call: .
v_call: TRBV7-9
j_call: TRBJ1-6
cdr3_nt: TGTGCCAGCAGTCAGGAAAATTCACCCCTCCACTTT
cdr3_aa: CASSQENSPLHF

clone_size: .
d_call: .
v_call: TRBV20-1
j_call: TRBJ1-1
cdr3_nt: TGCAGTGCTACGGGGTGGGGTCCCGACAGCGAAGCTTTCTTT
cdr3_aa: CSATGWGPDSEAFF

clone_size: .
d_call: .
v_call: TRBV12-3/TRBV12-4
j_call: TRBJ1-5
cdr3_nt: TGTGCCAGCAGTTTGTGGACCCCCGGCGGTCAGCCCCAGCATTTT
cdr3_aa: CASSLWTPGGQPQHF

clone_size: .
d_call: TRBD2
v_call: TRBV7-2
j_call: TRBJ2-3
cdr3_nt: TGTGCCAGCAGCTTACTAGCGGGGGCCGCATCTAGCACAGATACGCAGTATTTT
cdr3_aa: CASSLLAGAASSTDTQYF

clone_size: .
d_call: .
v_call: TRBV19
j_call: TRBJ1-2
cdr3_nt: TGTGCCAGTAGTAAGGAAGGGCACCTCCTGGGCTACACCTTC
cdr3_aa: CASSKEGHLLGYTF

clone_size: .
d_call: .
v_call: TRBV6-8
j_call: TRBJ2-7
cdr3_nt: TGTGCCAGCAGTAACCAGGGCTACGAGCAGTACTTC
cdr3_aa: CASSNQGYEQYF

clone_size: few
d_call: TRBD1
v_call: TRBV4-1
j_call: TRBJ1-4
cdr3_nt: TGCGCCAGCAGCCGGACAGGGACCCTCTATGAAAAACTGTTTTTT
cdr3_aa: CASSRTGTLYEKLFF

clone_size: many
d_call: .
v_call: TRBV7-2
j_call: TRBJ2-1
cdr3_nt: TGTGCCAGCAGCTCCTCAAATGAGCAGTTCTTC
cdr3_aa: CASSSSNEQFF

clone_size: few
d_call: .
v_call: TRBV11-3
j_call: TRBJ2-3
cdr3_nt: TGTGCCAGCAGCTCTTCGACCGGGTACACAGATACGCAGTATTTT
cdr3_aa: CASSSSTGYTDTQYF

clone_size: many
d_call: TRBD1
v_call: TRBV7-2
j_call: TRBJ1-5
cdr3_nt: TGTGCCAGCAGCTTTACAGGGGTGAGCAATCAGCCCCAGCATTTT
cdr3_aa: CASSFTGVSNQPQHF

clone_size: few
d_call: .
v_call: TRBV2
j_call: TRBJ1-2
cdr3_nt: TGTGCCAGCAGTGAAATCGGCAGGATGGATGGCTACACCTTC
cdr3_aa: CASSEIGRMDGYTF

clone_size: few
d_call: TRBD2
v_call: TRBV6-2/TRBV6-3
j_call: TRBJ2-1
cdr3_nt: TGTGCCAGCAGTACATACAGGACTTCAGGGACTAGCGGGAGGGTCAATGAGCAGTTCTTC
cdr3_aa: CASSTYRTSGTSGRVNEQFF